The 14 T cell receptor beta chains below all came from one sample that was sequenced in a study of blood T cell repertoires in COVID-19. Assay: immunoSEQ multiplex PCR; the TCRdb copy retains only in-frame clones and omits some. The table records 90,000 or so clones, under 90% of them present only once. The specimen was peripheral blood. The receptor source for this set is a man between 60 and 70 years old with COVID-19, enrolled during active disease.

The rearrangement joins TRBV5-1 to TRBJ1-5; TRBD1 aligns across 8 bases. With V trimmed by 1 base and J by 6 bases, 9 bases remained unmatched. This CDR3 region has 16 residues. Germline CDR1 and CDR2: SGHRS and YFSETQ. CDR3 protein: CASSLTGQGGGQPQHF. The CDR3 DNA sequence: TGCGCCAGCAGCTTGACCGGACAGGGAGGGGGTCAGCCCCAGCATTTT. The whole variable domain, filled in from reference TRBV5-1 and TRBJ1-5, reads KAGVTQTPRYLIKTRGQQVTLSCSPISGHRSVSWYQQTPGQGLQFLFEYFSETQRNKGNFPGRFSGRQFSNSRSEMNVSTLELGDSALYLCASSLTGQGGGQPQHFGDGTRLSIL.

The rearrangement joins TRBV19 to TRBJ2-7; 8 bases fit TRBD2. The CDR3 loop spans 13 amino acids. V shed 3 bases and J 5 bases; nucleotides not matched to a gene: 3. Germline assignment: CDR1 LNHDA and CDR2 SQIVND (reference sequence). The CDR3 DNA sequence: TGTGCCAGTAGTATTAGCGGGACTCACGAGCAGTACTTC. Its protein is CASSISGTHEQYF.

CDR3 in DNA: TGTGCCAGCAGCGCCCTCTATAATTCACCCCTCCACTTT. Translated: CASSALYNSPLHF. The chain combines TRBV9 with TRBJ1-6; D is unresolved. Germline-derived CDR1 and CDR2 are SGDLS and YYNGEE. Trimming removed 3 bases from V and 3 bases from J, with 4 bases in between. This CDR3 spans 13 amino acids.

Written as DNA, the CDR3 is TGTGCCAGCAGCTTTCTGACTAGCGGGATAGACGAGCAGTACTTC. It codes for CASSFLTSGIDEQYF. The rearrangement uses TRBV7-9 and TRBJ2-7; TRBD2 matches at 11 bases. In germline, CDR1 is SEHNR, CDR2 FQNEAQ (reference sequence). The length of the CDR3 is 15 residues. J gave up 5 bases and V 3 bases, and 6 bases lay outside the gene matches.

V is TRBV6-5 and J is TRBJ1-1; weak D call: TRBD1 (5 bases). V lost 5 bases and J 2 bases, leaving 9 bases between the germline ends. The CDR3 length is 13 residues. Germline values: CDR1 MNHEY, CDR2 SVGAGI. CDR3 sequence: CASSPQGNTEAFF. In DNA form, the CDR3 reads TGTGCCAGCAGTCCTCAGGGAAACACTGAAGCTTTCTTT.

The rearrangement joins TRBV2 to TRBJ1-1; D remains ambiguous. Trimming took off 10 bases at V and 5 bases at J, with 17 bases between the two ends. The CDR3 consists of 13 residues. In germline, CDR1 is SNHLY, CDR2 FYNNEI. CDR3 bases: TGTGCCACCGAAATTGGGAGGGATACTGAAGCTTTCTTT. It codes for CATEIGRDTEAFF.

This clone has just one count. In DNA, the CDR3 is TGTGCCAGCAGCTTAGGGGTAGCAGCTCAAGAGACCCAGTACTTC. Amino acid sequence: CASSLGVAAQETQYF. The rearrangement links TRBV7-2 to TRBJ2-5, with unresolved D. V lost 1 base and J 2 bases, leaving 11 bases between the germline ends. This CDR3 is 15 amino acids long. From germline, CDR1 is SGHTA and CDR2 FQGNSA.

The V call is TRBV24-1, the J call TRBJ2-5; 8 bases agree with TRBD1. Germline V CDR1 and CDR2: KGHDR, SFDVKD. The J segment lost 5 bases and the V segment lost 4 bases, leaving 2 bases of the junction unmatched. The CDR3 extends over 13 amino acids. The CDR3 DNA reads as TGTGCCACCAGTGAGTGGACAGGGGAGACCCAGTACTTC. The encoded protein is CATSEWTGETQYF.

The chain carries TRBV19 and TRBJ1-1; 8 positions agree with TRBD1. V shed 5 bases, J shed 11 bases, and the junction held 7 bases outside the gene matches. CDR3 length: 12 amino acids. CDR1 is LNHDA and CDR2 is SQIVND in the germline V gene (reference sequence). CDR3 bases: TGTGCCAGTAGTCCCCGGACAGGGAAGGCTTTCTTT. It is translated as CASSPRTGKAFF.

The sample holds one count of this clone. V and J are TRBV5-1 and TRBJ2-3; 7 bases fit TRBD2. CDR1 and CDR2 from the germline V gene are SGHRS and YFSETQ. The CDR3 is 14 amino acids. After removal of 3 bases from V and 6 bases from J, the junction contained 7 bases not matched to a gene. CDR3 nucleotide sequence: TGCGCCAGCAGCTCCGGGACTATAGCGGATACGCAGTATTTT. Translating it yields CASSSGTIADTQYF. Supplemented by reference TRBV5-1 and TRBJ2-3, the full variable domain reads KAGVTQTPRYLIKTRGQQVTLSCSPISGHRSVSWYQQTPGQGLQFLFEYFSETQRNKGNFPGRFSGRQFSNSRSEMNVSTLELGDSALYLCASSSGTIADTQYFGPGTRLTVL.

The rearrangement uses TRBV7-8 and TRBJ1-2; the D gene is possibly TRBD1 (6 bases). Trimming shortened V by 5 bases and J by 4 bases, and 17 bases separated the two germline ends. This CDR3 has 15 residues. Germline CDR1 reads SGHVS; CDR2 reads FQNEAQ. The CDR3 is CASSKTQGLLYGYTF. CDR3 DNA sequence: TGTGCCAGCAGCAAGACCCAGGGGTTACTCTATGGCTACACCTTC.

V and J are TRBV4-1 and TRBJ2-1, with 13 bases aligning to TRBD2. CDR3 length: 16 residues. The V gene's germline CDR1 is MGHRA and CDR2 YSYEKL. V was pared by 4 bases and J by 8 bases, with 8 bases of the junction left unmatched. The CDR3 DNA reads as TGCGCCAGCAGCCGTGGACTAGCGGGAGATGGCGATGAGCAGTTCTTC. It codes for CASSRGLAGDGDEQFF.

This rearrangement joins TRBV3-1 (or the pseudogene TRBV3-2) to TRBJ1-2, with TRBD1 matching 7 bases. With 4 bases clipped from V and 6 bases from J, the junction kept 8 bases outside the gene matches. Germline CDR1 and CDR2: LGHDT and YNNKEL (reference sequence). There are 14 residues in the CDR3. CDR3 protein: CASSRILRGDGYTF. The CDR3 bases are TGTGCCAGCAGCCGAATCCTCAGGGGGGATGGCTACACCTTC.

The chain links TRBV3-1 (or the pseudogene TRBV3-2) to TRBJ1-4, with 8 bases matching TRBD1. Trimming at V came to 4 bases and at J to 2 bases, leaving 3 bases not matched to a gene. CDR1 is LGHDT, CDR2 YNNKEL, per germline (reference sequence). The CDR3 is 15 amino acids. The CDR3 DNA is TGTGCCAGCAGCCTCGACAGGGGTACTAATGAAAAACTGTTTTTT. Amino acid sequence: CASSLDRGTNEKLFF.